One sample yielded the 10 T cell receptor beta chains listed below, sequenced in a study of spatial heterogeneity in lung cancer. Stated time point: sample taken at primary tumor resection. TCRdb independently ran MiXCR on the 5' RACE reads; one entry per CDR3 protein. This sample has 90,000 to 95,000 distinct CDR3 sequences, with roughly 12% found just once. The specimen was PBMCs, collected at surgery. These receptors all stem from a male donor with early-stage non-small cell lung cancer.

The table lists this clonotype with a few counts. V is TRBV19 and J is TRBJ2-5; D is perhaps TRBD2 (6 bases). CDR1 is LNHDA, CDR2 SQIVND, per germline (reference sequence). The CDR3 runs 16 residues. Trimming removed 4 bases from V and 7 bases from J, with 22 bases in between. The CDR3 region is CASSKGTGTATGTQYF. The CDR3 DNA is TGTGCCAGTAGTAAGGGAACCGGGACTGCAACCGGGACCCAGTACTTC.

This clonotype was counted many times. This chain joins TRBV7-2 and TRBJ2-3; TRBD1 matches 9 bases. Trimming at V came to 4 bases and at J to 3 bases, leaving 5 bases not matched to a gene. This CDR3 is 15 amino acids long. Germline lookup yields CDR1 SGHTA and CDR2 FQGNSA. CDR3 DNA: TGTGCCAGCAGCTGGTCAGGACAGGGGACAGATACGCAGTATTTT. Translating gives CASSWSGQGTDTQYF. The variable domain in full, with the rest retrieved from reference TRBV7-2 and TRBJ2-3, is GAGVSQSPSNKVTEKGKDVELRCDPISGHTALYWYRQSLGQGLEFLIYFQGNSAPDKSGLPSDRFSAERTGGSVSTLTIQRTQQEDSAVYLCASSWSGQGTDTQYFGPGTRLTVL.

This clonotype was counted between two and nine times. CDR3 protein: CSARVLAGGLSSYNEQFF. The CDR3 nucleotides read TGCAGTGCTAGAGTCCTAGCGGGAGGGTTGAGCTCCTACAATGAGCAGTTCTTC. V and J are TRBV20-1 and TRBJ2-1; 12 nucleotides agree with TRBD2. The J segment lost 0 bases and the V segment lost 1 base, leaving 7 bases of the junction unmatched. The CDR3 covers 18 residues. Looked up from germline, CDR1 is DFQATT and CDR2 is SNEGSKA (reference sequence).

This clonotype showed up many times. The chain has TRBV10-3 and TRBJ2-1; 7 nucleotides agree with TRBD1. The germline CDR1 and CDR2 sequences are ENHRY and SYGVKD. CDR3 length: 13 residues. Trimming cost V 5 bases and J 8 bases; bases outside gene matches: 6. The DNA of the CDR3 is TGTGCCATCAGTAATCTCGACAGGGATGAGCAGTTCTTC. This sequence encodes CAISNLDRDEQFF.

This clonotype was detected many times. The chain links TRBV12-3 or TRBV12-4 to TRBJ2-2; no reliable D call. The V and J ends lost 5 bases and 5 bases respectively, with 12 bases between them. The CDR3 consists of 14 residues. This chain's CDR3 is CASSPRVWTGELFF. In DNA, the CDR3 is TGTGCCAGCAGTCCACGGGTCTGGACCGGGGAGCTGTTTTTT.

The chain combines TRBV5-8 with TRBJ2-4; D is uncertain. The CDR3 is 12 residues long. The germline V and J ends were trimmed by 1 base and 9 bases, with 8 bases remaining between them. The germline CDR1 and CDR2 sequences are SGHTS and YDEGEE. The CDR3 DNA sequence: TGTGCCAGCAGCTTGCTTCACGGCATTCAGTACTTC. This gives the protein CASSLLHGIQYF.

This clonotype has at least ten counts. The chain employs TRBV20-1 and TRBJ1-1; D gene uncertain. CDR3 size: 12 residues. Looked up from germline, CDR1 is DFQATT and CDR2 is SNEGSKA (reference sequence). Trimming removed 1 base at V and 5 bases at J, with 8 bases between. The CDR3 sequence is CSARATLTEAFF. CDR3 DNA sequence: TGCAGTGCTAGAGCTACTTTGACTGAAGCTTTCTTT.

This clonotype was seen many times. The rearrangement uses TRBV20-1 and TRBJ2-3; D remains ambiguous. The CDR3 has 13 residues. V dropped 1 base and J dropped 0 bases, with 5 bases sitting between them. CDR1 is DFQATT and CDR2 is SNEGSKA in the germline V gene (reference sequence). CDR3 sequence: CSARVPSTDTQYF. CDR3 bases: TGCAGTGCTAGAGTTCCTAGCACAGATACGCAGTATTTT.

There are many counts of this clonotype. CDR3 sequence (DNA): TGCGCCAGCAGCCAAGATCGTCTCAGCAATCAGCCCCAGCATTTT. Translating it yields CASSQDRLSNQPQHF. This chain links TRBV4-3 with TRBJ1-5; D is uncertain. In germline, CDR1 is LGHNA, CDR2 YSLEER. The CDR3 covers 15 residues. Trimming left V 0 bases short and J 1 base short, with 7 bases between.

At least ten counts were recorded for this clonotype. This chain connects TRBV12-3 or TRBV12-4 to TRBJ1-2; D uncertain. Deletions cut 9 bases from V and 2 bases from J, with 10 bases between. The CDR3 is 12 amino acids. CDR3 coding DNA: TGTGCCAGTAGCGGGCTAAACTATGGCTACACCTTC. Translating gives CASSGLNYGYTF.